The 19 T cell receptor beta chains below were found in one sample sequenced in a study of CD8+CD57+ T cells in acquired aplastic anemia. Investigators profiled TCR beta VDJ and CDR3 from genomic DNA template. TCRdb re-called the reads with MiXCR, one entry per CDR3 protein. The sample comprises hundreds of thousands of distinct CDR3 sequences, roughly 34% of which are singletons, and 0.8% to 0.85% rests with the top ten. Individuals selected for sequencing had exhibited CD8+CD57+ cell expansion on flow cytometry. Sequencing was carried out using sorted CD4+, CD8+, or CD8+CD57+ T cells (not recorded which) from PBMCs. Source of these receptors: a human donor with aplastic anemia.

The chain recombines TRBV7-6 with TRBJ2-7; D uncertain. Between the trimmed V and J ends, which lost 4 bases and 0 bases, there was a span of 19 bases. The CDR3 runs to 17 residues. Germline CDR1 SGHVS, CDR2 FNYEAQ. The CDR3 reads CASSSWQSLRSSYEQYF. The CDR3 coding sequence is TGTGCCAGCAGCTCTTGGCAGTCACTAAGGAGCTCCTACGAGCAGTACTTC.

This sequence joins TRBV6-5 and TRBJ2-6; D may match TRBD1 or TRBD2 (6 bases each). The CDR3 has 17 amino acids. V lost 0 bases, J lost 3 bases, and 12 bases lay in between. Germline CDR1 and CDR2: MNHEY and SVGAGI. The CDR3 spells CASSYSGGPGGANVLTF. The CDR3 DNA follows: TGTGCCAGCAGTTACTCAGGGGGGCCAGGTGGGGCCAACGTCCTGACTTTC.

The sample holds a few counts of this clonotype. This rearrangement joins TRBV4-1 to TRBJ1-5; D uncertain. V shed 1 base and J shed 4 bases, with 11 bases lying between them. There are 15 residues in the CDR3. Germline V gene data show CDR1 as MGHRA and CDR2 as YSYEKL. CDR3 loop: CASSQVIRENQPQHF. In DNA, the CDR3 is TGCGCCAGCAGCCAAGTGATAAGGGAAAATCAGCCCCAGCATTTT.

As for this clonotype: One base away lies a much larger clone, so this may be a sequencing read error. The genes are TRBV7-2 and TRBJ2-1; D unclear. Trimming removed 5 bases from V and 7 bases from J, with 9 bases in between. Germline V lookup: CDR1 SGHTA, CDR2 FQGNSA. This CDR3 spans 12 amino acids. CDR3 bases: TGTGCCAGCAGCGAAGACAAAAATGAGCAGTTCTTC. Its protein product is CASSEDKNEQFF. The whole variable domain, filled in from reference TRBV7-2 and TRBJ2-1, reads GAGVSQSPSNKVTEKGKDVELRCDPISGHTALYWYRQSLGQGLEFLIYFQGNSAPDKSGLPSDRFSAERTGGSVSTLTIQRTQQEDSAVYLCASSEDKNEQFFGPGTRLTVL.

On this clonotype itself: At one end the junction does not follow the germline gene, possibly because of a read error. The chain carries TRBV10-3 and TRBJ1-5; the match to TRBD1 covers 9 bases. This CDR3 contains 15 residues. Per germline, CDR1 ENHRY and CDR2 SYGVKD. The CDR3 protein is CASSYRDRGNQPQHF. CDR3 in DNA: TGTGCCAGCAGTTACCGGGACAGGGGCAATCAGCCCCAGCATTTT.

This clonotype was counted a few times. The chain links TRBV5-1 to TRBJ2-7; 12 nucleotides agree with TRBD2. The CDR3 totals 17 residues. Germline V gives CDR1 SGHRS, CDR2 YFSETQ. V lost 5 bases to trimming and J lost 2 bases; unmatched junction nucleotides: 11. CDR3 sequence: CASRYSPLAGGTYEQYF. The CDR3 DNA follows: TGCGCCAGCAGGTATTCCCCACTAGCGGGAGGCACCTACGAGCAGTACTTC.

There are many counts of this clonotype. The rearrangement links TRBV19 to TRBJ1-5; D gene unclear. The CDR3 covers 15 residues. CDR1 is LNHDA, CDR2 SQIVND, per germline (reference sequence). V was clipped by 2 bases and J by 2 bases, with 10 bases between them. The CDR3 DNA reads TGTGCCAGTAGTATATCTGGGGATGGCAATCAGCCCCAGCATTTT. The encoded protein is CASSISGDGNQPQHF. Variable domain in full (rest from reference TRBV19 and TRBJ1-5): DGGITQSPKYLFRKEGQNVTLSCEQNLNHDAMYWYRQDPGQGLRLIYYSQIVNDFQKGDIAEGYSVSREKKESFPLTVTSAQKNPTAFYLCASSISGDGNQPQHFGDGTRLSIL.

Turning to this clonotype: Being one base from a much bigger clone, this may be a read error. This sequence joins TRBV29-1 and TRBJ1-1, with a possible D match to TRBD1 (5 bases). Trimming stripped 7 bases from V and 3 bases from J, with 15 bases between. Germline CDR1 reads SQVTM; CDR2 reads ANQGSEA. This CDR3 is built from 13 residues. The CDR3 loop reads CSGTGTQDTEAFF. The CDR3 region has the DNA TGCAGCGGAACCGGGACCCAGGACACTGAAGCTTTCTTT.

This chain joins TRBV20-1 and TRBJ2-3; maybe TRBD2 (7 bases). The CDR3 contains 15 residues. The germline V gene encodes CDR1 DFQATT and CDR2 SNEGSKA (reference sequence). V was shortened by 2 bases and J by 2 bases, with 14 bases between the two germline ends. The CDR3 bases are TGCAGTGCTAGATCCGGGGGGCCCACCACAGATACGCAGTATTTT. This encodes CSARSGGPTTDTQYF.

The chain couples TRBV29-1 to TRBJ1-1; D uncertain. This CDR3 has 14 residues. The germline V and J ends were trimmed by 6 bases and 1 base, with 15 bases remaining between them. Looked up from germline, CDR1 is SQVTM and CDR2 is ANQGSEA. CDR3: CSVPTGSPNTEAFF. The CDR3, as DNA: TGCAGCGTCCCGACTGGGTCCCCGAACACTGAAGCTTTCTTT. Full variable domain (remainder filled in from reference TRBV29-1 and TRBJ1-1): SAVISQKPSRDICQRGTSLTIQCQVDSQVTMMFWYRQQPGQSLTLIATANQGSEATYESGFVIDKFPISRPNLTFSTLTVSNMSPEDSSIYLCSVPTGSPNTEAFFGQGTRLTVV.

DNA for the CDR3: TGTGCCAGCAGCTTAGCGCCTAGCGAACACATGCAGTATTTT. Translating gives CASSLAPSEHMQYF. This sequence joins TRBV7-4 and TRBJ2-3; maybe TRBD2 (6 bases). The CDR3 is 14 residues long. With 0 bases removed from V and 11 bases from J, the gap between germline ends came to 15 bases. Per germline, CDR1 SGHVT and CDR2 SQSDAQ.

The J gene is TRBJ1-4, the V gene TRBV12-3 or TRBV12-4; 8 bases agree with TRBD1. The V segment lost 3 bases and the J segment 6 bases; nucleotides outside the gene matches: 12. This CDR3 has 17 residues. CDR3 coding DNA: TGTGCCAGCAGTTTTTTCAGGACAGGGAGGGGAGATGAAAAACTGTTTTTT. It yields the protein CASSFFRTGRGDEKLFF.

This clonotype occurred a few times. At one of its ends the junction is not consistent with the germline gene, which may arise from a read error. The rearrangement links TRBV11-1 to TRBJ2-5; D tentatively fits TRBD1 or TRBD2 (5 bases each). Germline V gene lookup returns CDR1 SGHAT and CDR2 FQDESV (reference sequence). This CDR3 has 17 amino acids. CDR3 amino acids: CASSLGNSGRPKETQYF. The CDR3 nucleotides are TGTGCTAGCAGCTTAGGAAACTCAGGGAGACCAAAAGAGACCCAGTACTTC.

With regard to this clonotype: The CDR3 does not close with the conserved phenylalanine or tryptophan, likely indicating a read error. CDR3 sequence reads: CASSQQGFYEQYL. In DNA form, the CDR3 reads TGCGCTAGCAGCCAACAGGGGTTTTACGAGCAGTACCTC. The chain uses TRBV5-1 and TRBJ2-7, with 7 bases lining up with TRBD1. Germline V gene sequence: CDR1 SGHRS, CDR2 YFSETQ. The CDR3 length is 13 residues.

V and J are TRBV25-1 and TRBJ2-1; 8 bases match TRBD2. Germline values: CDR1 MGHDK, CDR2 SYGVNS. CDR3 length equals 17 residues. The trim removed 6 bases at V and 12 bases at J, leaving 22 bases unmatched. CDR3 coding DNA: TGTGCCAGCAGGGACAGACCGGGACTAGGCTCGGGATTGTCGCAGTTCTTC. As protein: CASRDRPGLGSGLSQFF.

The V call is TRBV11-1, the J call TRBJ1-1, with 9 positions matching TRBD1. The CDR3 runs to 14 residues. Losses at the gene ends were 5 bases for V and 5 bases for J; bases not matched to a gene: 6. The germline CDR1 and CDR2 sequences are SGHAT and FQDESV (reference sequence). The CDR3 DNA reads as TGTGCCAGCAGCCGAAGGGACAGGGAAACTGAAGCTTTCTTT. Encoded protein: CASSRRDRETEAFF.

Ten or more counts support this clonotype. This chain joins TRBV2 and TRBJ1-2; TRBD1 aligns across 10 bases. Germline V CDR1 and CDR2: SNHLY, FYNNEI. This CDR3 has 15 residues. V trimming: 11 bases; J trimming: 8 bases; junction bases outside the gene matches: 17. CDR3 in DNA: TGTGCCCGAGGGACAGGGGATATTTTGACTAGCGGCTACACCTTC. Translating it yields CARGTGDILTSGYTF.

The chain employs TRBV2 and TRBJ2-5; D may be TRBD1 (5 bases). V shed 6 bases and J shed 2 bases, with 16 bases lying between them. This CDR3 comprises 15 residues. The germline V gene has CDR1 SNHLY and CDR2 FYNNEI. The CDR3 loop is CASSLVGAAQETQYF. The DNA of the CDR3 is TGTGCCAGCAGCTTAGTAGGGGCAGCTCAAGAGACCCAGTACTTC.

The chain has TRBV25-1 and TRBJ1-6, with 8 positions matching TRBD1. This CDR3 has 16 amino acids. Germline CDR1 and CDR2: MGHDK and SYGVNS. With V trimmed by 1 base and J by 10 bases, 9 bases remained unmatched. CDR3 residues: CASSEWGTGVLSPLHF. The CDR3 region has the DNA TGTGCCAGCAGTGAATGGGGGACAGGCGTACTGTCACCCCTCCACTTT.